These 12 T cell receptor beta chains share one sample of origin, sequenced in a study of shared clonotypes between healthy human individuals. TCRdb's table, derived via immunoSEQ multiplex PCR, lists solely in-frame clones and lacks some. Of hundreds of thousands of clones detected, around 70% appear once; the ten largest clones hold over 9.5%. The material sequenced was memory CD4+ T cells sorted from blood. The sample's subset: CD45RA-negative fraction. These receptors all come from a man aged 25 to 40 in good health.

The CDR3 DNA reads TGTGCCAGCAGCAAAGTCCTAGCGGACCAAACTGACACAGATACGCAGTATTTT. This gives the protein CASSKVLADQTDTDTQYF. This chain connects TRBV21-1 to TRBJ2-3; whether TRBD2, the table's D call, matches the DNA was not checked. TRBV21-1 corresponds to a pseudogene. The CDR3 extends over 18 amino acids.

V usage is TRBV18 and J usage is TRBJ2-1, with D unresolved. Trimming removed 6 bases at V and 4 bases at J, with 13 bases between. The CDR3 extends over 14 amino acids. The germline CDR1 and CDR2 sequences are KGHSH and LQKENI. The CDR3 sequence: CASSPKQAYNEQFF. For the CDR3, the DNA is TGTGCCAGCTCCCCAAAGCAGGCTTACAATGAGCAGTTCTTC.

The gene calls are TRBV10-1 and TRBJ2-3; D not certain. Germline CDR1 and CDR2: WNHNN and SYGVQD (reference sequence). Trimming shortened V by 5 bases and J by 9 bases, and 12 bases separated the two germline ends. There are 12 residues in the CDR3. CDR3 sequence: CASSQDQRTQYF. CDR3 bases: TGCGCCAGCAGTCAGGACCAAAGAACGCAGTATTTT.

The genes are TRBV2 and TRBJ2-2; TRBD1 agrees at 7 bases. The CDR3 has 14 residues. The V gene end was trimmed by 5 bases and the J gene end by 2 bases; junction bases not matched to a gene: 2. CDR1 SNHLY and CDR2 FYNNEI come from the germline V gene. The CDR3 nucleotides read TGTGCCAGCAGTCGGGACAGCAACACCGGGGAGCTGTTTTTT. This encodes CASSRDSNTGELFF.

The chain carries TRBV5-1 and TRBJ2-7; no firm D call. Trimming took 1 base from V and 2 from J, leaving 10 bases between them. CDR1 and CDR2 (germline): SGHRS, YFSETQ. This CDR3 region has 14 residues. CDR3 sequence: CASSLKGTAYEQYF. In nucleotides, the CDR3 is TGCGCCAGCAGCTTGAAAGGAACCGCCTACGAGCAGTACTTC. Full variable domain (missing parts from reference TRBV5-1 and TRBJ2-7): KAGVTQTPRYLIKTRGQQVTLSCSPISGHRSVSWYQQTPGQGLQFLFEYFSETQRNKGNFPGRFSGRQFSNSRSEMNVSTLELGDSALYLCASSLKGTAYEQYFGPGTRLTVT.

V is TRBV5-6 and J is TRBJ2-5, with 7 nucleotides matching TRBD1. CDR1 is SGHDT, CDR2 YYEEEE, per germline. The CDR3 covers 15 residues. V lost 4 bases and J lost 2; bases outside the gene matches: 8. The CDR3 DNA reads as TGTGCCAGCAGCCCAACAGGGGCTCCACAAGAGACCCAGTACTTC. Its protein is CASSPTGAPQETQYF.

The J gene is TRBJ1-2, the V gene TRBV5-1; D uncertain. The CDR3 totals 15 residues. V was pared by 4 bases and J by 6 bases, with 19 bases between. The germline V gene has CDR1 SGHRS and CDR2 YFSETQ. CDR3 in amino acids: CASSLFLRSGDGYTF. The CDR3 nucleotides are TGCGCCAGCAGCCTATTCCTCAGGAGTGGCGATGGCTACACCTTC.

This clone was counted at least ten times. The chain's CDR3 is CASSLGGLSEAFF. The CDR3 nucleotides are TGCGCCAGCAGCTTGGGGGGGTTGTCTGAAGCTTTCTTT. This chain joins TRBV5-1 and TRBJ1-1; tentatively, D is TRBD1 (5 bases). CDR1 and CDR2 (germline): SGHRS, YFSETQ. Trimming took off 0 bases at V and 6 bases at J, with 9 bases between the two ends. The CDR3 length is 13 residues.

The chain uses TRBV30 and TRBJ1-5, with TRBD1 matching over 7 bases. Unmatched junction bases numbered 3, after V lost 2 bases and J lost 5 bases. The CDR3 runs to 13 residues. Germline V gene lookup returns CDR1 GTSNPN and CDR2 SVGIG (reference sequence). The CDR3 reads CAWSTQGDQPQHF. CDR3 sequence (DNA): TGTGCCTGGAGTACCCAGGGGGATCAGCCCCAGCATTTT.

V is TRBV28 and J is TRBJ2-5; no firm D call. The CDR3 runs to 16 residues. The germline CDR1 and CDR2 sequences are MDHEN and SYDVKM. Between the trimmed V and J ends, which lost 6 bases and 3 bases, there was a span of 20 bases. CDR3 sequence: CASSLRAGQRKETQYF. The CDR3 nucleotides are TGTGCCAGCAGCTTACGAGCTGGGCAGCGTAAAGAGACCCAGTACTTC. Complete variable domain (other parts from reference TRBV28 and TRBJ2-5): DVKVTQSSRYLVKRTGEKVFLECVQDMDHENMFWYRQDPGLGLRLIYFSYDVKMKEKGDIPEGYSVSREKKERFSLILESASTNQTSMYLCASSLRAGQRKETQYFGPGTRLLVL.

J is TRBJ1-1 and V is TRBV5-1; no firm D call. The germline V gene encodes CDR1 SGHRS and CDR2 YFSETQ. V dropped 7 bases and J dropped 6 bases, with 19 bases sitting between them. The length of the CDR3 is 14 residues. The CDR3 protein is CASGNLGGVPEAFF. In DNA form, the CDR3 reads TGCGCCAGCGGAAACTTGGGTGGTGTTCCTGAAGCTTTCTTT.

This chain connects TRBV5-1 to TRBJ2-7; 11 bases are a match to TRBD1. The CDR3 sequence is 14 residues long. The trim removed 3 bases at V and 12 bases at J, leaving 11 bases unmatched. In germline, CDR1 is SGHRS, CDR2 YFSETQ. CDR3 loop: CASSWGTGGFDLYF. The CDR3 DNA is TGCGCCAGCAGCTGGGGGACAGGGGGTTTTGACCTGTACTTC.